The table lists the clone carrying this T cell receptor (beta chain) with a few counts. This entry comes from a study of blood T cells in healthy people across ages. Investigators took around 10 milliliters of peripheral blood from every donor. The second PCR ran about 6 to 12 cycles with a sample-barcoded 5' primer and J-beta primers. TCRdb fed the 5' RACE reads into MiXCR, producing one record per CDR3 protein. The table shows fewer than 750,000 distinct CDR3 sequences, with 45% to 60% occurring only once. Deletions cut 4 bases from V and 1 base from J, with 11 bases between. The CDR3 runs to 16 residues.

This TCR came from a woman of 80 years or more in good health. What was sequenced was blood. The chain links TRBV12-3 or TRBV12-4 to TRBJ2-6; D gene unclear. This CDR3 is CASSYLRDSGANVLTF. In DNA form, the CDR3 reads TGTGCCAGCAGTTATCTACGAGATTCTGGGGCCAACGTCCTGACTTTC.